A selection of T cell receptor beta chains follows, all from one sample in a study of T cells in Graves' hyperthyroidism and ophthalmopathy. A single record per CDR3 protein comes from TCRdb applying MiXCR to the multiplex PCR reads. The data show about 400,000 distinct CDR3 sequences, 14% seen once. The sequenced sample was blood. These receptors were collected from a woman aged 30 to 39 with Graves' ophthalmopathy. CDR3s include the opening cysteine and the closing phenylalanine or tryptophan. A D gene is named only where the DNA matches it firmly. The size field is filled for only some rows; it gives once, few, many or a size class.

j_call clone_size cdr3_length v_call d_call cdr3_aa cdr3_nt
TRBJ1-4 few 15 TRBV6-5 NA CASSYSSRGWGKLFF TGTGCCAGCAGTTACTCGAGCAGGGGATGGGGAAAACTGTTTTTT
TRBJ2-7 once 14 TRBV11-2 NA CASSLGVLPSEQYF TGTGCCAGCAGCTTAGGAGTCCTTCCCTCCGAGCAGTACTTC
TRBJ2-2 many 16 TRBV20-1 TRBD2 CSAREGTSGDTGELFF TGCAGTGCTAGAGAAGGGACTAGCGGGGACACCGGGGAGCTGTTTTTT
TRBJ2-3 many 13 TRBV7-2 NA CASSLPSTDTQYF TGTGCCAGCAGCTTGCCCAGCACAGATACGCAGTATTTT
TRBJ1-1 many 16 TRBV11-2 NA CASSLDYGKLNTEAFF TGTGCCAGCAGCTTAGATTACGGCAAATTGAACACTGAAGCTTTCTTT
TRBJ2-5 many 16 TRBV20-1 TRBD1 CSARNQGALIQETQYF TGCAGTGCTCGCAATCAGGGGGCATTAATCCAAGAGACCCAGTACTTC
TRBJ2-2 many 15 TRBV28 TRBD2 CASSHSGDPTGELFF TGTGCCAGCAGCCATAGCGGGGACCCCACCGGGGAGCTGTTTTTT
TRBJ2-2 many 15 TRBV5-1 TRBD2 CASSWDYPGTGELFF TGCGCCAGCAGCTGGGACTACCCCGGTACCGGGGAGCTGTTTTTT
TRBJ2-2 many 14 TRBV12-5 NA CASGLDRSVGELFF TGTGCTAGTGGTTTGGACAGGTCGGTCGGGGAGCTGTTTTTT
TRBJ2-1 many 18 TRBV2 TRBD1 CASRRFMGRDSPYNEQFF TGTGCCAGCAGAAGATTTATGGGTCGGGACAGTCCCTACAATGAGCAGTTCTTC
TRBJ2-1 many 13 TRBV2 TRBD2 CASSDLAGGEQFF TGTGCCAGCAGTGATTTAGCGGGGGGTGAGCAGTTCTTC
TRBJ2-3 NA 14 TRBV11-2 NA CASSKGYSTDTQYF TGTGCCAGCAGCAAGGGCTACAGCACAGATACGCAGTATTTT
TRBJ2-7 many 15 TRBV6-1 NA CASSNAGGPGYEQYF TGTGCCAGCAGCAACGCCGGCGGACCGGGCTACGAGCAGTACTTC
TRBJ2-3 NA 16 TRBV4-2 NA CASSQVAASSTDTQYF TGTGCCAGCAGCCAAGTGGCAGCGTCTAGCACAGATACGCAGTATTTT
TRBJ2-7 many 13 TRBV5-6 NA CASSFARAYEQYF TGTGCCAGCAGCTTCGCGCGAGCCTACGAGCAGTACTTC
TRBJ2-7 few 14 TRBV12-3/TRBV12-4 TRBD2 CASMSAGSSYEQYF TGTGCCAGCATGTCAGCGGGAAGTTCCTACGAGCAGTACTTC
TRBJ1-5 many 16 TRBV27 NA CASRPNREGANQPQHF TGTGCCAGCAGACCAAACAGGGAAGGGGCGAATCAGCCCCAGCATTTT
TRBJ2-3 many 14 TRBV12-3/TRBV12-4 NA CASSFLASLDTQYF TGTGCCAGCAGTTTCCTAGCGTCACTCGATACGCAGTATTTT
TRBJ1-1 many 13 TRBV6-1 NA CASLKSRNTEAFF TGTGCCAGCCTGAAATCGAGAAACACTGAAGCTTTCTTT
TRBJ2-3 few 20 TRBV6-2/TRBV6-3 NA CASSYQNNKPRALGTDTQYF TGTGCCAGCAGTTACCAGAACAACAAGCCCCGGGCCCTTGGCACAGATACGCAGTATTTT
TRBJ2-3 NA 15 TRBV9 NA CASSVDEGGSNTQYF TGTGCCAGCAGCGTAGATGAGGGGGGGAGCAATACGCAGTATTTT
TRBJ1-2 NA 13 TRBV25-1 NA CASSESARNGYTF TGTGCCAGCAGTGAATCGGCCCGGAATGGCTACACCTTC
TRBJ1-3 few 15 TRBV4-2 TRBD1 CASSQDRVSGNTIYF TGTGCCAGCAGCCAGGACAGGGTCTCGGGAAACACCATATATTTT
TRBJ1-3 NA 13 TRBV2 NA CASRAGEGNTIYF TGTGCCAGCAGAGCAGGAGAAGGAAACACCATATATTTT
TRBJ1-5 many 17 TRBV6-1 TRBD1 CASKSTGRGLSNQPQHF TGTGCCAGCAAATCCACGGGCAGGGGGCTAAGCAATCAGCCCCAGCATTTT
TRBJ2-7 many 18 TRBV7-2 TRBD2 CASSQTGSGTRARGVQYF TGTGCCAGCAGCCAGACAGGCTCCGGGACTAGAGCCCGCGGGGTGCAGTACTTC
TRBJ2-7 many 14 TRBV10-3 NA CAIKEPHRDYEQYF TGTGCCATCAAAGAACCCCACAGAGACTACGAGCAGTACTTC
TRBJ1-1 NA 13 TRBV18 NA CASSTAGNTEAFF TGTGCCAGCTCAACGGCCGGGAACACTGAAGCTTTCTTT
TRBJ1-6 many 13 TRBV20-1 NA CSARGGEVSPLHF TGCAGTGCTAGAGGAGGCGAAGTTTCACCCCTCCACTTT
TRBJ1-1 NA 12 TRBV19 NA CASSLQATEAFF TGTGCCAGTAGTTTACAGGCTACTGAAGCTTTCTTT
TRBJ1-2 NA 13 TRBV27 TRBD1 CASSRDRERGYTF TGTGCCAGCAGTAGGGACAGGGAGAGGGGCTACACCTTC
TRBJ2-2 many 16 TRBV9 TRBD1 CASSVEGTGLTGELFF TGTGCCAGCAGCGTAGAAGGGACAGGGCTGACCGGGGAGCTGTTTTTT
TRBJ2-7 NA 13 TRBV7-3 NA CASSASGAGEQYF TGTGCCAGCAGCGCCTCCGGCGCGGGGGAGCAGTACTTC
TRBJ2-4 many 13 TRBV5-1 NA CASSLAFQNIQYF TGCGCCAGCAGCTTGGCCTTTCAAAACATTCAGTACTTC
TRBJ2-6 many 15 TRBV12-3/TRBV12-4 NA CASSFGGSGANVLTF TGTGCCAGCAGTTTCGGCGGTTCGGGGGCCAACGTCCTGACTTTC
TRBJ2-7 many 14 TRBV13 NA CASRPIASLNEQYF TGTGCCTCGCGCCCAATCGCAAGTCTCAACGAGCAGTACTTC
TRBJ2-6 NA 19 TRBV6-1 NA CASTSWGTRRLSGANVLTF TGTGCCAGCACCAGCTGGGGGACAAGAAGACTCTCTGGGGCCAACGTCCTGACTTTC
TRBJ1-1 many 17 TRBV6-1 NA CASRPRTAPRMNTEAFF TGTGCCAGCAGACCGAGAACCGCGCCCCGCATGAACACTGAAGCTTTCTTT
TRBJ2-4 few 14 TRBV20-1 NA CSAREDRAKNIQYF TGCAGTGCTAGAGAAGACAGGGCCAAAAACATTCAGTACTTC
TRBJ2-1 many 20 TRBV7-3 TRBD2 CASSLKGRSGGPSSYNEQFF TGTGCCAGCAGCTTAAAAGGGCGTAGCGGGGGCCCCAGCTCCTACAATGAGCAGTTCTTC
TRBJ1-1 many 13 TRBV19 NA CASTAQVNTEAFF TGTGCCAGTACCGCACAGGTGAACACTGAAGCTTTCTTT
TRBJ2-1 many 12 TRBV20-1 NA CSAKEGRNEQFF TGCAGTGCTAAGGAAGGGAGAAATGAGCAGTTCTTC
TRBJ2-2 NA 14 TRBV2 TRBD1 CASSARGRTGELFF TGTGCCAGCAGTGCCAGGGGGCGCACGGGGGAGCTGTTTTTT
TRBJ1-4 NA 14 TRBV28 NA CASSPDRTNEKLFF TGTGCCAGCAGCCCAGACCGGACGAATGAAAAACTGTTTTTT
TRBJ2-6 many 18 TRBV5-1 TRBD1 CASSLVQGEVAGANVLTF TGCGCCAGCAGCTTGGTCCAGGGGGAAGTCGCTGGGGCCAACGTCCTGACTTTC
TRBJ1-5 NA 12 TRBV18 NA CASSPGIGPQHF TGTGCCAGCTCACCAGGGATAGGGCCCCAGCATTTT
TRBJ1-1 few 17 TRBV6-4 NA CASSYSMRVGRNTEAFF TGTGCCAGCAGTTACTCGATGCGTGTGGGGCGTAACACTGAAGCTTTCTTT
TRBJ2-3 many 13 TRBV7-3 NA CASSNTRGATQYF TGTGCCAGCAGCAACACTAGGGGGGCTACGCAGTATTTT
TRBJ1-2 NA 17 TRBV19 TRBD1 CASSMIRGQRSNYGYTF TGTGCCAGTAGTATGATCCGGGGACAGCGTTCTAACTATGGCTACACCTTC
TRBJ2-7 many 15 TRBV7-9 TRBD2 CASSLAPGGTYEQYF TGTGCCAGCAGCTTAGCGCCGGGGGGGACCTACGAGCAGTACTTC
TRBJ2-2 NA 16 TRBV13 TRBD1 CASSSRDREGLGELFF TGTGCCAGCAGCTCTAGGGACAGAGAGGGCCTCGGGGAGCTGTTTTTT
TRBJ2-7 many 16 TRBV12-3/TRBV12-4 NA CASSLDSWGQAYEQYF TGTGCCAGCAGTTTGGATAGCTGGGGGCAGGCCTACGAGCAGTACTTC